Presented here are 28 T cell receptor beta chains from one specimen sequenced in a study of response to subunit inactivated influenza vaccine. TCRdb re-derived calls from the RT-PCR reads in MiXCR, one entry per CDR3 protein. Counted here are roughly 790,000 distinct CDR3 sequences, roughly 20% occurring once; the ten biggest clones make up roughly 10%. Sequences were derived from PBMCs from blood, sampled 4 to 6 days after vaccination. The receptors stem from a man aged 50-60 years who received an inactivated influenza vaccine.

The chain uses TRBV7-8 and TRBJ2-5; no definite D call. The germline V and J ends were trimmed by 5 bases and 0 bases, with 13 bases remaining between them. The CDR3 runs to 15 residues. Germline V gene data show CDR1 as SGHVS and CDR2 as FQNEAQ. CDR3: CASSKMAGYQETQYF. The DNA of the CDR3 is TGTGCCAGCAGCAAAATGGCAGGCTACCAAGAGACCCAGTACTTC.

The J gene is TRBJ2-2, the V gene TRBV13; D may be TRBD2 (5 bases). Germline CDR1 PRHDT, CDR2 FYEKMQ (reference sequence). The CDR3 extends over 17 amino acids. Trimming left V 0 bases short and J 4 bases short, with 15 bases between. The CDR3 here is CASSLGGGPRSTGELFF. The CDR3 DNA sequence: TGTGCCAGCAGCTTAGGAGGCGGGCCGCGCAGCACCGGGGAGCTGTTTTTT. The variable domain in full, completed from reference TRBV13 and TRBJ2-2, reads AAGVIQSPRHLIKEKRETATLKCYPIPRHDTVYWYQQGPGQDPQFLISFYEKMQSDKGSIPDRFSAQQFSDYHSELNMSSLELGDSALYFCASSLGGGPRSTGELFFGEGSRLTVL.

This rearrangement joins TRBV9 to TRBJ2-2; the D is unclear. This CDR3 is built from 16 residues. The ends were cut back, 4 bases at V and 1 base at J, with 14 bases in the middle. The germline CDR1 and CDR2 sequences are SGDLS and YYNGEE. The CDR3, as DNA: TGTGCCAGCAGCCTGGGTGGATCCTTGAACACCGGGGAGCTGTTTTTT. It encodes CASSLGGSLNTGELFF.

This clonotype was observed many times. The gene calls are TRBV20-1 and TRBJ2-1; D is tentatively TRBD1 or TRBD2 (6 bases each). The V gene's germline CDR1 is DFQATT and CDR2 SNEGSKA (reference sequence). The CDR3 is 13 residues long. V lost 3 bases and J lost 8, with 14 bases in between. The CDR3 reads CSARGLRTDEQFF. As DNA, the CDR3 is TGCAGTGCTAGGGGACTCAGGACAGATGAGCAGTTCTTC.

This clonotype occurred a few times. The V gene is TRBV7-8, the J gene TRBJ1-3; D not resolved. The CDR3 loop spans 13 amino acids. Germline CDR1 is SGHVS and CDR2 is FQNEAQ. The V and J ends lost 4 bases and 4 bases respectively, with 8 bases between them. This CDR3 is CASSSTNGNTIYF. CDR3 coding DNA: TGTGCCAGCAGCTCCACTAACGGAAACACCATATATTTT.

The chain links TRBV28 to TRBJ2-1, with D perhaps matching TRBD2 (6 bases). Germline-derived CDR1 and CDR2 are MDHEN and SYDVKM. Trimming removed 2 bases at V and 10 bases at J, with 21 bases between. The CDR3 is made up of 16 amino acids. In nucleotides, the CDR3 is TGTGCCAGCAGTTTAGGGGACCCCTGGGGAGGATCCGAGCAGTTCTTC. Translation gives CASSLGDPWGGSEQFF.

This chain links TRBV10-3 with TRBJ2-5; D is unclear. Germline V lookup: CDR1 ENHRY, CDR2 SYGVKD. This CDR3 is built from 12 residues. Trimming cost V 3 bases and J 1 base, with 3 bases left between them. The CDR3 coding sequence is TGTGCCATCAGTGAACCCCAAGAGACCCAGTACTTC. Protein sequence: CAISEPQETQYF.

This clonotype was found many times. This sequence joins TRBV28 and TRBJ2-7; 12 nucleotides align to TRBD2. The CDR3 extends over 18 amino acids. The V gene end was trimmed by 5 bases and the J gene end by 0 bases; junction bases not matched to a gene: 11. Germline loops: CDR1 MDHEN, CDR2 SYDVKM. CDR3 bases: TGTGCCAGCAGTCGAACTAGCGGGAGGCTTGCAAGCTCCTACGAGCAGTACTTC. Protein product: CASSRTSGRLASSYEQYF.

This clonotype was seen only a few times. The chain uses TRBV5-1 and TRBJ2-1; 9 positions match TRBD2. CDR3 length: 17 amino acids. Germline CDR1 and CDR2: SGHRS and YFSETQ. J gave up 0 bases and V 2 bases, and 6 bases lay outside the gene matches. The CDR3 here is CASSFGHSGGSYNEQFF. The CDR3 nucleotides read TGCGCCAGCAGCTTTGGTCATAGCGGGGGCTCCTACAATGAGCAGTTCTTC.

V usage is TRBV27 and J usage is TRBJ1-1; 8 bases fit TRBD1. Per germline, CDR1 MNHEY and CDR2 SMNVEV (reference sequence). There are 13 residues in the CDR3. The junction had 6 bases not matched to a gene; V was cut back by 8 bases and J by 4 bases. The CDR3 coding sequence is TGTGCCAGCCTCAGGGGGCGCGGCACTGAAGCTTTCTTT. Residues: CASLRGRGTEAFF.

This clonotype has just a few counts. The chain is built from TRBV7-2 and TRBJ2-2, with D uncertain. CDR3 length equals 15 residues. In germline, CDR1 is SGHTA, CDR2 FQGNSA. With 0 bases removed from V and 1 base from J, the gap between germline ends came to 6 bases. CDR3 loop: CASSLAMRNTGELFF. CDR3 coding DNA: TGTGCCAGCAGCTTAGCGATGAGGAACACCGGGGAGCTGTTTTTT.

This chain links TRBV6-1 with TRBJ2-7; 8 bases fit TRBD1. With 2 bases clipped from V and 0 bases from J, the junction kept 3 bases outside the gene matches. The CDR3 runs to 15 residues. Germline V CDR1 and CDR2: MNHNS, SASEGT. The CDR3 region has the DNA TGTGCCAGCAGTGAATGGGACAGGATCTCCTACGAGCAGTACTTC. This encodes CASSEWDRISYEQYF.

The chain joins TRBV4-2 to TRBJ1-1, with D possibly being TRBD1 (5 bases). Deletions cut 4 bases from V and 2 bases from J, with 11 bases between. The CDR3 sequence is 14 residues long. The germline CDR1 and CDR2 sequences are LGHNA and YNFKEQ. For the CDR3, the DNA is TGTGCCAGCAGCCCACGGGACCTTAACACTGAAGCTTTCTTT. Protein sequence: CASSPRDLNTEAFF.

The chain couples TRBV12-3 or TRBV12-4 to TRBJ1-2; D might be TRBD1 (5 bases). V lost 6 bases to trimming and J lost 6 bases, with 23 bases between them. The CDR3 has 16 amino acids. CDR3 in DNA: TGTGCCAGCAGAGAATCGTACCCAGGGACCTCTCATGGCTACACCTTC. This sequence encodes CASRESYPGTSHGYTF.

A few counts support this clonotype. The chain uses TRBV7-2 and TRBJ1-6, with D possibly matching TRBD1 (5 bases). The germline gives CDR1 SGHTA, CDR2 FQGNSA. This CDR3 is 15 amino acids long. The V end lost 4 bases, the J end lost 5 bases, and 12 bases lay between the germline ends. The CDR3 DNA is TGTGCCAGCAGCTCCACCGGGACGGATAATTCACCCCTCCACTTT. This encodes CASSSTGTDNSPLHF.

The table lists this clonotype with a few counts. The rearrangement links TRBV7-9 to TRBJ2-1; 14 bases map to TRBD2. V shed 10 bases and J 2 bases; nucleotides not matched to a gene: 4. Germline V gives CDR1 SEHNR, CDR2 FQNEAQ (reference sequence). The CDR3 sequence is 15 residues long. The CDR3 DNA sequence: TGTGCCACCAGACTAGCGGGAGGGGCCTACAATGAGCAGTTCTTC. This sequence encodes CATRLAGGAYNEQFF.

This clonotype was counted between two and nine times. This chain uses TRBV29-1 with TRBJ2-7, with D perhaps matching TRBD1 or TRBD2 (5 bases each). The germline CDR1 and CDR2 sequences are SQVTM and ANQGSEA. Trimming took 6 bases from V and 4 from J, leaving 13 bases between them. This CDR3 has 12 residues. CDR3 sequence (DNA): TGCAGCGTGAGAGGGGCCGCGTACGAGCAGTACTTC. Translated, it gives CSVRGAAYEQYF.

This chain joins TRBV20-1 and TRBJ2-7; D remains unclear. CDR1 and CDR2 (germline): DFQATT, SNEGSKA (reference sequence). Trimming left V 0 bases short and J 7 bases short, with 16 bases between. This CDR3 comprises 14 residues. For the CDR3, the DNA is TGCAGTGCTAGAGATCCCGCGCTGTGGGGAGAGCAGTACTTC. Translation gives CSARDPALWGEQYF.

The chain joins TRBV18 to TRBJ2-1; D remains ambiguous. CDR1 KGHSH and CDR2 LQKENI come from the germline V gene. CDR3 size: 13 residues. V lost 3 bases and J 6 bases, leaving 9 bases between the germline ends. The CDR3 bases are TGTGCCAGCTCACCCCGCTTCGGCAATGAGCAGTTCTTC. This codes for CASSPRFGNEQFF.

The chain couples TRBV6-5 to TRBJ2-7; the D gene could be TRBD1 or TRBD2 (5 bases each). Trimming stripped 0 bases from V and 6 bases from J, with 9 bases between. CDR1 is MNHEY, CDR2 SVGAGI, per germline. CDR3 size: 13 residues. This chain's CDR3 is CASSYSWGSEQYF. CDR3 in DNA: TGTGCCAGCAGTTACTCGTGGGGGAGCGAGCAGTACTTC.

V and J are TRBV11-1 and TRBJ2-1; 14 bases fit TRBD2. V shed 7 bases, J shed 9 bases, and the junction held 17 bases outside the gene matches. Germline V gives CDR1 SGHAT, CDR2 FQDESV (reference sequence). The length of the CDR3 is 18 residues. The CDR3 protein is CASTPRLAGGPEPSEQFF. Here the CDR3 DNA reads TGTGCCAGCACCCCAAGACTAGCGGGAGGGCCGGAACCTAGTGAGCAGTTCTTC. Full variable domain (rest looked up from reference TRBV11-1 and TRBJ2-1): EAEVAQSPRYKITEKSQAVAFWCDPISGHATLYWYRQILGQGPELLVQFQDESVVDDSQLPKDRFSAERLKGVDSTLKIQPAELGDSAMYLCASTPRLAGGPEPSEQFFGPGTRLTVL.

This clonotype was counted between two and nine times. The chain couples TRBV9 to TRBJ2-1, with TRBD2 matching 7 bases. CDR3 size: 15 residues. The V gene's germline CDR1 is SGDLS and CDR2 YYNGEE. The V segment lost 3 bases and the J segment 4 bases; nucleotides outside the gene matches: 7. CDR3: CASSDLADSYNEQFF. CDR3 nucleotides: TGTGCCAGCAGCGACCTAGCGGACTCATACAATGAGCAGTTCTTC. The variable domain in full, completed from reference TRBV9 and TRBJ2-1, reads DSGVTQTPKHLITATGQRVTLRCSPRSGDLSVYWYQQSLDQGLQFLIQYYNGEERAKGNILERFSAQQFPDLHSELNLSSLELGDSALYFCASSDLADSYNEQFFGPGTRLTVL.

This clonotype came up a few times. The V gene is TRBV19, the J gene TRBJ1-1; a possible D gene is TRBD1 (5 bases). The germline V and J ends were trimmed by 10 bases and 3 bases, with 15 bases remaining between them. Germline assignment: CDR1 LNHDA and CDR2 SQIVND (reference sequence). This CDR3 is built from 13 residues. Here the CDR3 DNA reads TGTGCCACCGGCGGCCGGGGCCACACTGAAGCTTTCTTT. This encodes CATGGRGHTEAFF.

This clonotype was seen more than once but under ten times. The chain recombines TRBV5-1 with TRBJ2-2, with a weak D call TRBD1 (5 bases). CDR3 length equals 16 residues. The ends were cut back, 4 bases at V and 5 bases at J, with 18 bases in the middle. Germline assignment: CDR1 SGHRS and CDR2 YFSETQ. Written as DNA, the CDR3 is TGCGCCAGCAGCCTAGGCCAGGGTTTGGAGACCGGGGAGCTGTTTTTT. Translating it yields CASSLGQGLETGELFF.

The chain carries TRBV12-3 or TRBV12-4 and TRBJ2-1; 7 positions agree with TRBD2. Trimming took 1 base from V and 10 from J; bases not matched to a gene: 10. The CDR3 covers 15 residues. CDR3 protein: CASSLGYGTTREQFF. CDR3 nucleotide sequence: TGTGCCAGCAGTTTAGGCTACGGGACTACGAGGGAGCAGTTCTTC.

This clonotype occurred a few times. The chain carries TRBV7-9 and TRBJ2-1; 11 bases map to TRBD2. The V gene's germline CDR1 is SEHNR and CDR2 FQNEAQ (reference sequence). The CDR3 runs to 16 residues. Germline trimming cut 4 bases from V and 4 bases from J; bases unmatched to any gene: 6. The CDR3 DNA reads TGTGCCAGCAGCTCGTCTAGCGGGAGGAGTTACAATGAGCAGTTCTTC. This translates into CASSSSSGRSYNEQFF.

This chain uses TRBV5-5 with TRBJ1-6, with 9 bases that match TRBD1. The V segment lost 4 bases and the J segment 7 bases; nucleotides outside the gene matches: 3. Germline V gives CDR1 SGHKS, CDR2 YYEKEE (reference sequence). This CDR3 is built from 14 residues. CDR3 nucleotide sequence: TGTGCCAGCAGCGGTGACAGGGGGAATTCACCCCTCCACTTT. It is translated as CASSGDRGNSPLHF.

The genes are TRBV6-1 and TRBJ1-4, with no clear D. The CDR3 has 14 residues. The germline gives CDR1 MNHNS, CDR2 SASEGT. With 6 bases removed from V and 7 bases from J, the gap between germline ends came to 15 bases. The CDR3 region is CASSREEASEKLFF. CDR3 in DNA: TGTGCCAGCAGCCGCGAGGAGGCGAGTGAAAAACTGTTTTTT.